The 25 T cell receptor beta chains below all came from one sample that was sequenced in a study of T-cell memory formation after mild COVID-19. TCRdb reprocessed the 5' RACE reads via MiXCR and lists one record per CDR3 protein. This sample has more than 250,000 distinct CDR3 sequences, with 15% to 20% found just once. Sequencing was done on a sample of PBMCs or a T cell subset sorted from them (not recorded which). Every receptor here comes from a man younger than 35 who had mild COVID-19 (a few samples of this study predate the infection). Cell type and time point are not known.

Notes on this clonotype: Germline and junction disagree at one end, which may indicate a read error. The chain is built from TRBV14 and TRBJ2-1, with TRBD1 as a possible D gene (6 bases). The CDR3 covers 15 residues. Germline CDR1 and CDR2: SGHDN and FVKESK. CDR3 region: CASSQGGGFYNEQLF. For the CDR3, the DNA is TGTGCCAGCAGCCAAGGTGGGGGCTTCTACAATGAGCAGCTCTTC.

There are a few counts of this clonotype. The J gene is TRBJ2-4, the V gene TRBV18, with D maybe TRBD2 (5 bases). V gave up 3 bases and J gave up 5 bases, with 11 bases separating them. The CDR3 loop spans 14 amino acids. The germline CDR1 and CDR2 sequences are KGHSH and LQKENI. The DNA for the CDR3 is TGTGCCAGCTCACCCCCGGGGTTACAAAACATTCAGTACTTC. Protein sequence: CASSPPGLQNIQYF.

This clonotype was picked up a small number of times. The rearrangement joins TRBV5-1 to TRBJ2-6, with D tentatively TRBD1 (5 bases). The V gene lost 6 bases and the J gene lost 0 bases, with 13 bases spanning the gap. The germline gives CDR1 SGHRS, CDR2 YFSETQ. This CDR3 is built from 16 residues. The CDR3 sequence: CASMARANSGANVLTF. The CDR3 coding sequence is TGCGCCAGCATGGCCAGGGCGAACTCTGGGGCCAACGTCCTGACTTTC.

This chain joins TRBV20-1 and TRBJ2-3, with TRBD1 matching over 8 bases. After removal of 8 bases from V and 0 bases from J, the junction contained 1 base not matched to a gene. Germline CDR1 DFQATT, CDR2 SNEGSKA (reference sequence). The CDR3 consists of 12 residues. CDR3 protein: CSTGGSTDTQYF. CDR3 nucleotides: TGCAGTACAGGGGGGAGCACAGATACGCAGTATTTT.

The table lists this clonotype with many counts. The chain recombines TRBV5-6 with TRBJ2-5, with D possibly TRBD1 on 6 matching bases. V lost 2 bases and J lost 4, with 9 bases in between. Germline V lookup: CDR1 SGHDT, CDR2 YYEEEE. The CDR3 loop spans 13 amino acids. This chain's CDR3 is CASSLRGSETQYF. CDR3 DNA: TGTGCCAGCAGCTTAAGGGGGTCAGAGACCCAGTACTTC.

This chain connects TRBV10-3 to TRBJ2-3; D unclear. Germline loops: CDR1 ENHRY, CDR2 SYGVKD. This CDR3 contains 16 residues. V lost 0 bases and J 1 base, leaving 11 bases between the germline ends. CDR3 in amino acids: CAISESRGRGTDTQYF. In DNA form, the CDR3 reads TGTGCCATCAGTGAGTCGAGAGGCCGGGGCACAGATACGCAGTATTTT.

V usage is TRBV20-1 and J usage is TRBJ2-5; D possibly uses TRBD1 or TRBD2 (5 bases each). V was clipped by 5 bases and J by 2 bases, with 12 bases between them. Germline CDR1 reads DFQATT; CDR2 reads SNEGSKA (reference sequence). This CDR3 has 13 residues. The CDR3 DNA reads as TGCAGTGCTGGACCGGGGCCGCAAGAGACCCAGTACTTC. Encoded protein: CSAGPGPQETQYF.

This clonotype was observed a few times. The chain is built from TRBV13 and TRBJ2-2, with D uncertain. The CDR3 sequence is 16 residues long. Trimming removed 5 bases from V and 1 base from J, with 14 bases in between. Germline-derived CDR1 and CDR2 are PRHDT and FYEKMQ (reference sequence). CDR3 protein: CASSPRRALNTGELFF. The CDR3 nucleotides read TGTGCCAGCAGCCCCCGTCGGGCCCTGAACACCGGGGAGCTGTTTTTT.

This clonotype was counted a few times. The DNA for the CDR3 is TGTGCCAGCAGGGGTAGCGGGGGCAGCTCCTACGAGCAGTACGTC. Amino acid sequence: CASRGSGGSSYEQYV. V gene TRBV6-6 combines with J gene TRBJ2-7, with 9 nucleotides matching TRBD2. There are 15 residues in the CDR3. V gave up 6 bases and J gave up 0 bases; unmatched junction bases: 6. Germline CDR1 reads MNHNY; CDR2 reads SVGAGI (reference sequence).

The CDR3 spells CASKEVSGLPDTQYF. CDR3 DNA: TGCGCCAGCAAGGAGGTTAGCGGTCTACCTGATACGCAGTATTTT. This rearrangement joins TRBV5-1 to TRBJ2-3; perhaps TRBD2 as D (6 bases). The CDR3 is made up of 15 amino acids. Between the trimmed V and J ends, which lost 6 bases and 6 bases, there was a span of 20 bases. In germline, CDR1 is SGHRS, CDR2 YFSETQ. Together with reference TRBV5-1 and TRBJ2-3, the CDR3 gives the full variable domain: KAGVTQTPRYLIKTRGQQVTLSCSPISGHRSVSWYQQTPGQGLQFLFEYFSETQRNKGNFPGRFSGRQFSNSRSEMNVSTLELGDSALYLCASKEVSGLPDTQYFGPGTRLTVL.

The chain combines TRBV19 with TRBJ2-6, with D possibly being TRBD1 (5 bases). V lost 2 bases and J 0 bases, leaving 11 bases between the germline ends. CDR3 size: 17 residues. Germline V lookup: CDR1 LNHDA, CDR2 SQIVND (reference sequence). The DNA for the CDR3 is TGTGCCAGTAGTATAAGAAAAGGGGACTCTGGGGCCAACGTCCTGACTTTC. Translation gives CASSIRKGDSGANVLTF.

This clonotype came up a few times. This chain uses TRBV4-3 with TRBJ2-7, with no clear D. Germline CDR1 and CDR2: LGHNA and YSLEER. With 8 bases removed from V and 1 base from J, the gap between germline ends came to 18 bases. The CDR3 runs to 15 residues. The CDR3 DNA reads TGCGCCAGCTCTTTCGACGCACCTGGGTCCTACGAGCAGTACTTC. Protein: CASSFDAPGSYEQYF.

The table lists this clonotype with a few counts. The DNA of the CDR3 is TGCAGCGTTGCCAGGGGTGAATATCAGCCCCAGCATTTT. Translation: CSVARGEYQPQHF. The rearrangement joins TRBV29-1 to TRBJ1-5; D might be TRBD1 (6 bases). In germline, CDR1 is SQVTM, CDR2 ANQGSEA. The CDR3 consists of 13 residues. The germline V and J ends were trimmed by 4 bases and 5 bases, with 12 bases remaining between them.

This clonotype was observed a few times. The rearrangement links TRBV4-1 to TRBJ2-1; TRBD1 matches at 9 bases. Germline values: CDR1 MGHRA, CDR2 YSYEKL. The CDR3 consists of 16 residues. The ends lost 3 bases at V and 5 bases at J; junction bases unmatched: 8. The CDR3 region is CASSQATGTGHNEQFF. The CDR3 DNA reads TGCGCCAGCAGCCAGGCGACCGGGACAGGGCACAATGAGCAGTTCTTC.

The chain combines TRBV4-1 with TRBJ2-2; D ambiguous. The germline V gene has CDR1 MGHRA and CDR2 YSYEKL. This CDR3 comprises 13 residues. V dropped 7 bases and J dropped 4 bases, with 10 bases sitting between them. This CDR3 reads CASTIVGTGELFF. The DNA for the CDR3 is TGCGCCAGCACCATCGTTGGCACCGGGGAGCTGTTTTTT.

A few counts support this clonotype. This chain uses TRBV10-3 with TRBJ2-5, with D unresolved. Germline loops: CDR1 ENHRY, CDR2 SYGVKD. V lost 3 bases, J lost 1 base, and 6 bases lay in between. The CDR3 length is 13 residues. CDR3 sequence: CAISEGSQETQYF. The CDR3 region has the DNA TGTGCCATCAGTGAAGGTTCCCAAGAGACCCAGTACTTC.

This clonotype was detected only a few times. The chain combines TRBV5-5 with TRBJ1-5; TRBD1 matches 10 bases. The CDR3 spans 16 residues. CDR1 is SGHKS and CDR2 is YYEKEE in the germline V gene (reference sequence). V shed 4 bases and J 0 bases; nucleotides not matched to a gene: 4. CDR3 bases: TGTGCCAGCAGCCAATGGGACAGGGGTAGCAATCAGCCCCAGCATTTT. Translated: CASSQWDRGSNQPQHF.

This clonotype was observed a handful of times. This chain joins TRBV29-1 and TRBJ2-7, with 7 nucleotides matching TRBD2. With V trimmed by 7 bases and J by 1 base, 10 bases remained unmatched. Germline CDR1 SQVTM, CDR2 ANQGSEA. There are 14 residues in the CDR3. The CDR3 loop is CSAGGGRGSYEQYF. CDR3 coding DNA: TGCAGCGCGGGAGGAGGGCGTGGGTCCTACGAGCAGTACTTC.

This clonotype turned up a few times. The chain is built from TRBV6-1 and TRBJ2-2, with a tentative D call TRBD2 (6 bases). V dropped 2 bases and J dropped 0 bases, with 7 bases sitting between them. CDR3 length equals 15 residues. CDR1 is MNHNS and CDR2 is SASEGT in the germline V gene. CDR3 bases: TGTGCCAGCAGTGAACGGGAGACGAACACCGGGGAGCTGTTTTTT. It is translated as CASSERETNTGELFF.

The chain couples TRBV4-1 to TRBJ1-2; D possibly corresponds to TRBD1 (6 bases). Germline CDR1 is MGHRA and CDR2 is YSYEKL. Trimming shortened V by 6 bases and J by 1 base, and 18 bases separated the two germline ends. The CDR3 runs 16 residues. CDR3 sequence reads: CASSHLRGDVNYGYTF. The DNA of the CDR3 is TGCGCCAGCAGTCACCTCAGGGGCGACGTTAACTATGGCTACACCTTC.

The V call is TRBV7-9, the J call TRBJ2-1, with TRBD1 as a possible D gene (6 bases). Germline loops: CDR1 SEHNR, CDR2 FQNEAQ (reference sequence). V lost 6 bases, J lost 4 bases, and 19 bases lay in between. The CDR3 is 16 amino acids. The CDR3 DNA reads TGTGCCAGCAGTTCAGGACAAGCAGGGGTATACAATGAGCAGTTCTTC. Protein sequence: CASSSGQAGVYNEQFF.

This clonotype was recorded a few times. The rearrangement joins TRBV7-8 to TRBJ2-3, with 10 bases fitting TRBD2. CDR3 length: 19 residues. The V and J ends lost 4 bases and 3 bases, in that order; junction bases with no gene match: 16. Germline CDR1 reads SGHVS; CDR2 reads FQNEAQ. CDR3 amino acids: CASSYPTLAGATPTDTQYF. CDR3 DNA sequence: TGTGCCAGCAGCTACCCCACCCTAGCGGGGGCCACTCCAACAGATACGCAGTATTTT. The full variable domain, with the rest looked up from reference TRBV7-8 and TRBJ2-3, is GAGVSQSPRYKVAKRGQDVALRCDPISGHVSLFWYQQALGQGPEFLTYFQNEAQLDKSGLPSDRFFAERPEGSVSTLKIQRTQQEDSAVYLCASSYPTLAGATPTDTQYFGPGTRLTVL.

The V gene is TRBV6-6, the J gene TRBJ2-5, with 8 bases aligning to TRBD2. The CDR3 is made up of 13 amino acids. CDR1 and CDR2 from the germline V gene are MNHNY and SVGAGI (reference sequence). The junction had 3 bases not matched to a gene; V was cut back by 4 bases and J by 5 bases. DNA for the CDR3: TGTGCCAGCAGTTCCGGGGGGGTCGAGACCCAGTACTTC. Amino acid sequence: CASSSGGVETQYF.

The rearrangement joins TRBV29-1 to TRBJ1-1, with D possibly matching TRBD1 (5 bases). Trimming left V 6 bases short and J 8 bases short, with 13 bases between. The CDR3 runs 11 residues. CDR1 is SQVTM and CDR2 is ANQGSEA in the germline V gene. CDR3 DNA: TGCAGCGTGATCGCGGGGGTGGAAGCTTTCTTT. Amino acids: CSVIAGVEAFF.

The table lists this clonotype with a few counts. The chain couples TRBV3-1 to TRBJ1-4; no definite D call. The ends were cut back, 4 bases at V and 11 bases at J, with 14 bases in the middle. Looked up from germline, CDR1 is LGHDT and CDR2 is YNNKEL (reference sequence). The CDR3 is 13 amino acids. The CDR3 DNA follows: TGTGCCAGCAGCCCCGGCTACGGCGGGAAACTGTTTTTT. It translates to CASSPGYGGKLFF.